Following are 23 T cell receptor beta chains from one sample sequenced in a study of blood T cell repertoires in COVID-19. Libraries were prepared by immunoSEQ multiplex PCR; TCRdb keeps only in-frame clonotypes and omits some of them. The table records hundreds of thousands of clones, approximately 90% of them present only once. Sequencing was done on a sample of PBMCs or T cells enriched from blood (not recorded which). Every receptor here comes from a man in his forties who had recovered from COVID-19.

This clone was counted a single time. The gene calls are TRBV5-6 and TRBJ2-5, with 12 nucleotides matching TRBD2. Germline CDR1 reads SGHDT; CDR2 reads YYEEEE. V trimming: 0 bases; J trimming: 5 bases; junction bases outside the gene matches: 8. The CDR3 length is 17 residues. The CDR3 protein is CASSLVPSGGAGETQYF. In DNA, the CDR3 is TGTGCCAGCAGCTTGGTGCCTAGCGGGGGGGCCGGGGAGACCCAGTACTTC.

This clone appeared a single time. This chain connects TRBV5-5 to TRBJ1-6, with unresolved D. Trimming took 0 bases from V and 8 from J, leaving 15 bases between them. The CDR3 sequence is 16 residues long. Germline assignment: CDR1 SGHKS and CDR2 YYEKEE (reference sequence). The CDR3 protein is CASSLAITPSDSPLHF. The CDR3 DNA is TGTGCCAGCAGCTTGGCCATCACCCCGTCAGATTCACCCCTCCACTTT.

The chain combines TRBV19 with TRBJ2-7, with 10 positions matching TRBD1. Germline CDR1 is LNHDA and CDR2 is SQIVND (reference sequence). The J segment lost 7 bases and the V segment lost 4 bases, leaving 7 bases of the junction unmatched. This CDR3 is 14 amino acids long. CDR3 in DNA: TGTGCCAGTAGTACGACAGGGGGCGCGGGTGAGCAGTACTTC. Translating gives CASSTTGGAGEQYF.

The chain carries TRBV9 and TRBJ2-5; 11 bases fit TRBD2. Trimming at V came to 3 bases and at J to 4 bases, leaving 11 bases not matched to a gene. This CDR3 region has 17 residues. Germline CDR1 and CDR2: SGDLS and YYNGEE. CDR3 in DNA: TGTGCCAGCAGCGCCGACCCTCTAGCGGGGGGCGGAGAGACCCAGTACTTC. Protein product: CASSADPLAGGGETQYF.

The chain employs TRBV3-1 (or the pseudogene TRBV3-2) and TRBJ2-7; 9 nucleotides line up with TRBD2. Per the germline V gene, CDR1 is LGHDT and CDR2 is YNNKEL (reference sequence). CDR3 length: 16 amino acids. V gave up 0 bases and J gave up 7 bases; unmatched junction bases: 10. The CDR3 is CASSQDPSGAPLEQYF. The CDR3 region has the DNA TGTGCCAGCAGCCAAGATCCTAGCGGGGCGCCTTTAGAGCAGTACTTC.

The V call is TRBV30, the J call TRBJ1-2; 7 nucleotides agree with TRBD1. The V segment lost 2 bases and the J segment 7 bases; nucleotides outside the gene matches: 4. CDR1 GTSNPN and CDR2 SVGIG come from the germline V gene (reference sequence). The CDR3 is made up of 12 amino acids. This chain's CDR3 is CAWSLTGSGYTF. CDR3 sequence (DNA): TGTGCCTGGAGTCTGACAGGGAGTGGCTACACCTTC.

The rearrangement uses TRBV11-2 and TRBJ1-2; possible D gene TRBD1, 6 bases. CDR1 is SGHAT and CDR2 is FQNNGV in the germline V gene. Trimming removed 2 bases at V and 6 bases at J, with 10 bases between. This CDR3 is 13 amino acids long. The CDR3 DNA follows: TGTGCCAGCAGCTTAAGGGGGAGGGATGGCTACACCTTC. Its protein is CASSLRGRDGYTF.

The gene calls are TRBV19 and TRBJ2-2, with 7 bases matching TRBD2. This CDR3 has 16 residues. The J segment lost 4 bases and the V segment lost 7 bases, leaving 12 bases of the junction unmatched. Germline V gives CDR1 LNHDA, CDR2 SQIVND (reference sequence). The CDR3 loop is CASTLGGFGVTGELFF. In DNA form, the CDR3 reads TGTGCCAGTACATTGGGGGGGTTCGGAGTCACCGGGGAGCTGTTTTTT.

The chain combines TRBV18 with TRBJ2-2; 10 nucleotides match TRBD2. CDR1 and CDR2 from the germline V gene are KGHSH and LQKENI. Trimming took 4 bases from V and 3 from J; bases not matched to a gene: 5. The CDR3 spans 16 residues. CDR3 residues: CASSLGLAVDTGELFF. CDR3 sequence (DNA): TGTGCCAGCTCACTCGGACTAGCGGTTGACACCGGGGAGCTGTTTTTT.

CDR3 sequence: CASSPAAGTGFAETQYF. CDR3 nucleotides: TGTGCCAGCTCACCAGCGGCCGGGACAGGATTCGCAGAGACCCAGTACTTC. The V call is TRBV18, the J call TRBJ2-5; TRBD1 agrees at 8 bases. V was pared by 2 bases and J by 4 bases, with 12 bases of the junction left unmatched. The CDR3 runs 17 residues. Germline-derived CDR1 and CDR2 are KGHSH and LQKENI. Together with reference TRBV18 and TRBJ2-5, the CDR3 gives the full variable domain: NAGVMQNPRHLVRRRGQEARLRCSPMKGHSHVYWYRQLPEEGLKFMVYLQKENIIDESGMPKERFSAEFPKEGPSILRIQQVVRGDSAAYFCASSPAAGTGFAETQYFGPGTRLLVL.

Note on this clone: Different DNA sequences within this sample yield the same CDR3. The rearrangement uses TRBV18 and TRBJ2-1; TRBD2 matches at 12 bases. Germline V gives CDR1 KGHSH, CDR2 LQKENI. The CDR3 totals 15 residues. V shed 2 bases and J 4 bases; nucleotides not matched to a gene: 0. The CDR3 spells CASSPGTSGYNEQFF. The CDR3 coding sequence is TGTGCCAGCTCACCAGGGACTAGCGGGTACAATGAGCAGTTCTTC.

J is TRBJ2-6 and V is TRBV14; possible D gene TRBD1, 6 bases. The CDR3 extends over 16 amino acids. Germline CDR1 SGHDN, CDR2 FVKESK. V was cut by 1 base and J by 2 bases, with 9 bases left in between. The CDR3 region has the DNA TGTGCCAGCAGCCAAGCCTACAGGGCTGGGGCCAACGTCCTGACTTTC. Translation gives CASSQAYRAGANVLTF.

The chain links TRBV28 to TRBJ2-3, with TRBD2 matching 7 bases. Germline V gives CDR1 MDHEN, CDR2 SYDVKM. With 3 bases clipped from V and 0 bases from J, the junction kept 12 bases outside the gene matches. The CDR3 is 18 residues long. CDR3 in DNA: TGTGCCAGCAGTTTTATTGGTAGCGGGCCTTCTAGCACAGATACGCAGTATTTT. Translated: CASSFIGSGPSSTDTQYF.

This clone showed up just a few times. CDR3 protein: CSVELAGQDTQYF. CDR3 nucleotide sequence: TGCAGCGTTGAGTTGGCAGGACAAGATACGCAGTATTTT. The gene calls are TRBV29-1 and TRBJ2-3, with D maybe TRBD1 (5 bases). Trimming cost V 3 bases and J 5 bases, with 12 bases left between them. The CDR3 extends over 13 amino acids. Per the germline V gene, CDR1 is SQVTM and CDR2 is ANQGSEA.

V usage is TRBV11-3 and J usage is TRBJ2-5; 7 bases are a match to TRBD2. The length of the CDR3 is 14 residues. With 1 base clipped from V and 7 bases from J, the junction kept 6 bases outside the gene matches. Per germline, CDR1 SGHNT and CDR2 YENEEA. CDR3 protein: CASSLGTSEGTQYF. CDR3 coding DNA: TGTGCCAGCAGCTTAGGTACTAGCGAAGGGACCCAGTACTTC. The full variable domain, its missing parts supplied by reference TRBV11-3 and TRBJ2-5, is EAGVVQSPRYKIIEKKQPVAFWCNPISGHNTLYWYLQNLGQGPELLIRYENEEAVDDSQLPKDRFSAERLKGVDSTLKIQPAELGDSAVYLCASSLGTSEGTQYFGPGTRLLVL.

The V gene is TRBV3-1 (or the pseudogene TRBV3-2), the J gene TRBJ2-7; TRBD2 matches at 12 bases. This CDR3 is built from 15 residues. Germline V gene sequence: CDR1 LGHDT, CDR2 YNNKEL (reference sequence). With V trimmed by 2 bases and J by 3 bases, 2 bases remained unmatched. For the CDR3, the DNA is TGTGCCAGCAGCCAAAGGGGACTAGCGGGCTACGAGCAGTACTTC. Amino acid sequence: CASSQRGLAGYEQYF.

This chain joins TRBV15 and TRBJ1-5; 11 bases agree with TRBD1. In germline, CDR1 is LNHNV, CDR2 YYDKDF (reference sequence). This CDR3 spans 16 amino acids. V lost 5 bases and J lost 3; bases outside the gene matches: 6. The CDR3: CATSRGTGGSNQPQHF. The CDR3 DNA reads TGTGCCACCAGCCGCGGGACAGGGGGGTCCAATCAGCCCCAGCATTTT.

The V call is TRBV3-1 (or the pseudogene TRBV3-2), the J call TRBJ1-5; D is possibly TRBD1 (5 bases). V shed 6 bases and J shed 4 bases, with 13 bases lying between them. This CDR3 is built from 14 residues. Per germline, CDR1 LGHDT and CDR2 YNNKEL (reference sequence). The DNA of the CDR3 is TGTGCCAGCAGTCCGACCCAGGGTAATCAGCCCCAGCATTTT. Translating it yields CASSPTQGNQPQHF.

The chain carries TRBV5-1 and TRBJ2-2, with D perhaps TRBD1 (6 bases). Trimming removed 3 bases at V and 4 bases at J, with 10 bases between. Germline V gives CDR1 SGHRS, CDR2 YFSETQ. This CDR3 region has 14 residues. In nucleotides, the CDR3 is TGCGCCAGCAGCTCTGGACAGATCACCGGGGAGCTGTTTTTT. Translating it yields CASSSGQITGELFF. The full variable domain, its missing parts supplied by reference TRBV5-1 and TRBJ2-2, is KAGVTQTPRYLIKTRGQQVTLSCSPISGHRSVSWYQQTPGQGLQFLFEYFSETQRNKGNFPGRFSGRQFSNSRSEMNVSTLELGDSALYLCASSSGQITGELFFGEGSRLTVL.

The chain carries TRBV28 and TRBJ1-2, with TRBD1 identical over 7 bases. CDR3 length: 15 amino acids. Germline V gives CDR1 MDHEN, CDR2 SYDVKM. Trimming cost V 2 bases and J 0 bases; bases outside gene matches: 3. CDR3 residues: CASSLGTATNYGYTF. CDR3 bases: TGTGCCAGCAGTTTAGGGACAGCGACTAACTATGGCTACACCTTC.

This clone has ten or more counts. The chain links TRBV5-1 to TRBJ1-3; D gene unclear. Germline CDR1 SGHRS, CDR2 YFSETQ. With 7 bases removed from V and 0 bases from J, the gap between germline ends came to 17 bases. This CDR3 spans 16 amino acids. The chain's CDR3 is CASRNVTGTSGNTIYF. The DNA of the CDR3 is TGCGCCAGCCGAAACGTCACGGGAACCTCTGGAAACACCATATATTTT.

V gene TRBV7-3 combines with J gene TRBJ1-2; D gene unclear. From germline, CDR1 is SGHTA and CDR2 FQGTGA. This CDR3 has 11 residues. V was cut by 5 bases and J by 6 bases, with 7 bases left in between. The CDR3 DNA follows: TGTGCCAGCAGCCCGGGTAATGGCTACACCTTC. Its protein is CASSPGNGYTF.

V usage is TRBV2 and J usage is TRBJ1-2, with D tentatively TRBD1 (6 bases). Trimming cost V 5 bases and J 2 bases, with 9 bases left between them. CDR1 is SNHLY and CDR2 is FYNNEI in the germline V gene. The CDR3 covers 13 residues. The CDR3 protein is CASSQQGNYGYTF. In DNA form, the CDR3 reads TGTGCCAGCAGTCAGCAGGGGAACTATGGCTACACCTTC.